Sequencing of this T cell receptor beta chain was carried out in a study of cytomegalovirus exposure and HLA in healthy donors. Between the trimmed V and J ends, which lost 3 bases and 7 bases, there was a span of 19 bases. The germline CDR1 and CDR2 sequences are SGDLS and YYNGEE. The CDR3 runs 16 residues. The PCR made use of 60 Vbeta and 13 Jbeta primers. The data were produced by immunoSEQ multiplex PCR, yet TCRdb's version contains in-frame clones alone and is incomplete. The top ten clones hold 9.5% to 12% of a sample with about 98,000 clones, around 72% of them seen once. Sequenced sample: PBMCs. The receptor was derived from a man in his late teens or twenties in good health and CMV-seropositive. The J gene is TRBJ1-4, the V gene TRBV9; unclear D gene. Here the CDR3 DNA reads TGTGCCAGCAGCGCCCTGGACTGTTGGCCTACTGAAAAACTGTTTTTT. Translation gives CASSALDCWPTEKLFF.